The 31 T cell receptor beta chains below were found in one sample sequenced in a study of cytomegalovirus exposure and HLA in healthy donors (dated by TCRdb to about 2017). Library generation was performed with the immunoSEQ multiplex PCR assay. For the multiplex PCR, a mixture combining 60 forward primers for TCR Vbeta segments and 13 reverse primers for TCR Jbeta segments was used. Entries here come from immuneACCESS through TCRdb and include only in-frame sequences with V and J called. Some clones fail to appear in such tables; in the studies checked, an unresolved V gene covers under half of the shortfall, and the cause of the remainder is unknown. The record for this sample contains about 53,000 clones. Roughly an eighth of the sample is taken by the ten largest. Sequences were obtained from PBMCs. All receptors come from a man aged 18-30 years in good health and CMV-seropositive.

The V and J genes are TRBV9 and TRBJ2-5; TRBD1 matches at 9 bases. This CDR3 has 16 amino acids. Trimming cost V 1 base and J 2 bases; bases outside gene matches: 6. Looked up from germline, CDR1 is SGDLS and CDR2 is YYNGEE. The CDR3 DNA reads as TGTGCCAGCAGCGTATTTGAGGGACAGGGTCAAGAGACCCAGTACTTC. This gives the protein CASSVFEGQGQETQYF.

CDR3 coding DNA: TGTGCCAGCAGCTCACAGGGGTACGAGCAGTACTTC. It is translated as CASSSQGYEQYF. This chain connects TRBV7-9 to TRBJ2-5, with 7 bases aligning to TRBD1. With the DNA end fitting TRBJ2-7 better, the J assignment may be wrong. Germline values: CDR1 SEHNR, CDR2 FQNEAQ (reference sequence). The CDR3 is 12 residues long.

This rearrangement joins TRBV29-1 to TRBJ2-7; 7 nucleotides align to TRBD1. Trimming cost V 6 bases and J 3 bases; bases outside gene matches: 8. Germline values: CDR1 SQVTM, CDR2 ANQGSEA. This CDR3 contains 13 residues. The chain's CDR3 is CSVQDRNGYEQYF. CDR3 coding DNA: TGCAGCGTCCAGGACAGGAATGGCTACGAGCAGTACTTC.

This sequence joins TRBV28 and TRBJ2-2; 16 bases line up with TRBD2. CDR1 is MDHEN and CDR2 is SYDVKM in the germline V gene. CDR3 length equals 18 residues. J gave up 6 bases and V 7 bases, and 11 bases lay outside the gene matches. As DNA, the CDR3 is TGTGCCAGCACCCTCGGGGGACTAGCGGGAGGGGGGGCCGGGGAGCTGTTTTTT. Translated: CASTLGGLAGGGAGELFF.

On this clone: The sample holds other DNA sequences that translate to the same CDR3. The chain carries TRBV5-1 and TRBJ2-1; TRBD1 matches 10 bases. Germline V lookup: CDR1 SGHRS, CDR2 YFSETQ. This CDR3 is 15 amino acids long. V lost 4 bases, J lost 2 bases, and 3 bases stayed unmatched. The CDR3 loop reads CASSPGQGTYNEQFF. The CDR3 nucleotides read TGCGCCAGCAGCCCGGGACAGGGGACCTACAATGAGCAGTTCTTC.

The DNA of the CDR3 is TGTGCCAGCAGCTTAGGCCTACAGGTTAACGAGCAGTACTTC. Residues: CASSLGLQVNEQYF. The chain has TRBV5-6 and TRBJ2-7; weak D call: TRBD1 (5 bases). Per germline, CDR1 SGHDT and CDR2 YYEEEE. The V end lost 2 bases, the J end lost 5 bases, and 14 bases lay between the germline ends. The CDR3 is made up of 14 amino acids.

The chain has TRBV30 and TRBJ2-5; D not resolved. The CDR3 is made up of 14 amino acids. Trimming removed 1 base at V and 11 bases at J, with 20 bases between. From germline, CDR1 is GTSNPN and CDR2 SVGIG (reference sequence). This CDR3 reads CAWSGLVSPSEQYF. The CDR3, as DNA: TGTGCCTGGAGTGGCCTAGTTAGTCCCTCGGAGCAGTACTTC.

The chain links TRBV5-1 to TRBJ2-5, with 10 bases matching TRBD2. The CDR3 sequence is 19 residues long. From germline, CDR1 is SGHRS and CDR2 YFSETQ. V shed 1 base and J 2 bases; nucleotides not matched to a gene: 14. Here the CDR3 DNA reads TGCGCCAGCAGCTTGCCGTCCAGCGGGAGGGCCACGGGTCAAGAGACCCAGTACTTC. Translation gives CASSLPSSGRATGQETQYF.

The rearrangement joins TRBV9 to TRBJ1-4, with 7 bases matching TRBD1. V shed 4 bases and J 0 bases; nucleotides not matched to a gene: 6. Germline V gene data show CDR1 as SGDLS and CDR2 as YYNGEE. This CDR3 has 16 residues. As DNA, the CDR3 is TGTGCCAGCAGCTCTAGGGACAGACCAACTAATGAAAAACTGTTTTTT. Its protein product is CASSSRDRPTNEKLFF. Full variable domain (missing parts from reference TRBV9 and TRBJ1-4): DSGVTQTPKHLITATGQRVTLRCSPRSGDLSVYWYQQSLDQGLQFLIQYYNGEERAKGNILERFSAQQFPDLHSELNLSSLELGDSALYFCASSSRDRPTNEKLFFGSGTQLSVL.

The V and J genes are TRBV5-5 and TRBJ2-3; 12 nucleotides agree with TRBD2. After removal of 6 bases from V and 3 bases from J, the junction contained 8 bases not matched to a gene. Per germline, CDR1 SGHKS and CDR2 YYEKEE (reference sequence). The CDR3 has 16 amino acids. In DNA, the CDR3 is TGTGCCAGCACCGTCCCTAGCGGGAGGGGGACAGATACGCAGTATTTT. Amino acid sequence: CASTVPSGRGTDTQYF. Based on the CDR3 plus reference TRBV5-5 and TRBJ2-3, the full variable domain is DAGVTQSPTHLIKTRGQQVTLRCSPISGHKSVSWYQQVLGQGPQFIFQYYEKEERGRGNFPDRFSARQFPNYSSELNVNALLLGDSALYLCASTVPSGRGTDTQYFGPGTRLTVL.

The J gene is TRBJ2-7, the V gene TRBV7-9; D gene ambiguous. The CDR3 has 13 amino acids. Germline CDR1 SEHNR, CDR2 FQNEAQ (reference sequence). V was cut by 3 bases and J by 1 base, with 7 bases left in between. The CDR3 region is CASSLGRSYEQYF. The CDR3 DNA is TGTGCCAGCAGCTTGGGCCGTTCCTACGAGCAGTACTTC.

The DNA for the CDR3 is TGTGCCAGCAGCAACGGAGGGAATCAGCCCCAGCATTTT. It specifies CASSNGGNQPQHF. The rearrangement joins TRBV21-1 to TRBJ1-5. TRBV21-1 is a listed pseudogene. The CDR3 runs to 13 residues.

This chain connects TRBV29-1 to TRBJ2-1; D is unresolved. CDR3 length: 12 amino acids. The V gene lost 4 bases and the J gene lost 8 bases, with 12 bases spanning the gap. Germline V gene lookup returns CDR1 SQVTM and CDR2 ANQGSEA. CDR3 DNA sequence: TGCAGCGTTGTTTCGCAGGAAGATGAGCAGTTCTTC. Translation gives CSVVSQEDEQFF.

This chain joins TRBV29-1 and TRBJ2-2, with TRBD2 as a possible D gene (5 bases). Per the germline V gene, CDR1 is SQVTM and CDR2 is ANQGSEA. The CDR3 covers 15 residues. With 6 bases removed from V and 4 bases from J, the gap between germline ends came to 18 bases. The DNA for the CDR3 is TGCAGCGTCCCGACTTCCTCGGGGTCCACCGGGGAGCTGTTTTTT. Its protein product is CSVPTSSGSTGELFF.

The CDR3 DNA sequence: TGTGCCAGCAGCTTAGCGGTGGGCAGCTACACTGAAGCTTTCTTT. Translated, it gives CASSLAVGSYTEAFF. The rearrangement joins TRBV11-1 to TRBJ1-1; D gene unclear. This CDR3 is built from 15 residues. Trimming took off 0 bases at V and 3 bases at J, with 11 bases between the two ends. Germline V gives CDR1 SGHAT, CDR2 FQDESV (reference sequence).

V usage is TRBV29-1 and J usage is TRBJ1-2; D may be TRBD1 (5 bases). The CDR3 consists of 11 residues. From germline, CDR1 is SQVTM and CDR2 ANQGSEA. V dropped 4 bases and J dropped 6 bases, with 9 bases sitting between them. The CDR3 nucleotides are TGCAGCGTTGGTGGGGCGGATGGCTACACCTTC. This gives the protein CSVGGADGYTF.

The chain couples TRBV7-9 to TRBJ2-1; possible D gene TRBD1, 5 bases. Germline V gene lookup returns CDR1 SEHNR and CDR2 FQNEAQ (reference sequence). This CDR3 spans 14 amino acids. V lost 3 bases and J 6 bases, leaving 12 bases between the germline ends. The CDR3 is CASSFDFRGNEQFF. CDR3 nucleotides: TGTGCCAGCAGCTTTGACTTTAGGGGCAATGAGCAGTTCTTC.

V is TRBV30 and J is TRBJ2-5; 9 positions match TRBD2. Near its end, the DNA agrees better with TRBJ2-7, so the J call may be wrong. The CDR3 is made up of 16 amino acids. Per germline, CDR1 GTSNPN and CDR2 SVGIG (reference sequence). DNA for the CDR3: TGTGCCTGGACCTACCCGGAGACTAGCGGAACCTACGAGCAGTACTTC. Its protein is CAWTYPETSGTYEQYF.

V is TRBV5-6 and J is TRBJ2-3, with TRBD1 as a possible D gene (5 bases). The V end lost 2 bases, the J end lost 12 bases, and 13 bases lay between the germline ends. The CDR3 sequence is 12 residues long. Germline-derived CDR1 and CDR2 are SGHDT and YYEEEE. CDR3 DNA sequence: TGTGCCAGCAGCTTCGACACCCGGACACAGTATTTT. Its protein is CASSFDTRTQYF.

The rearrangement links TRBV5-1 to TRBJ2-2; TRBD2 matches 9 bases. From germline, CDR1 is SGHRS and CDR2 YFSETQ. The CDR3 contains 18 residues. After removal of 0 bases from V and 1 base from J, the junction contained 7 bases not matched to a gene. In nucleotides, the CDR3 is TGCGCCAGCAGCTTGGTCCCGGTAGCGGGAGTGAACACCGGGGAGCTGTTTTTT. Translated, it gives CASSLVPVAGVNTGELFF.

The V and J genes are TRBV19 and TRBJ1-5, with 8 bases that match TRBD1. Trimming removed 4 bases from V and 7 bases from J; junction bases left unmatched: 9. Germline assignment: CDR1 LNHDA and CDR2 SQIVND (reference sequence). The CDR3 loop spans 15 amino acids. In DNA, the CDR3 is TGTGCCAGTAGTACCCGACAGGGGTTGGGCCAGCCCCAGCATTTT. Translating it yields CASSTRQGLGQPQHF. Together with reference TRBV19 and TRBJ1-5, the CDR3 gives the full variable domain: DGGITQSPKYLFRKEGQNVTLSCEQNLNHDAMYWYRQDPGQGLRLIYYSQIVNDFQKGDIAEGYSVSREKKESFPLTVTSAQKNPTAFYLCASSTRQGLGQPQHFGDGTRLSIL.

The chain combines TRBV11-2 with TRBJ2-7; D is perhaps TRBD1 (6 bases). Germline CDR1 reads SGHAT; CDR2 reads FQNNGV. The CDR3 is made up of 16 amino acids. V was clipped by 1 base and J by 0 bases, with 13 bases between them. CDR3: CASSLGVGAYSYEQYF. DNA for the CDR3: TGTGCCAGCAGCTTAGGAGTGGGGGCGTACTCCTACGAGCAGTACTTC.

This rearrangement joins TRBV7-6 to TRBJ1-5, with a tentative D call TRBD1 (6 bases). Looked up from germline, CDR1 is SGHVS and CDR2 is FNYEAQ. V gave up 5 bases and J gave up 2 bases, with 10 bases separating them. CDR3 size: 14 residues. The CDR3 DNA is TGTGCCAGCAGCGTATCAGGGGGCAATCAGCCCCAGCATTTT. This encodes CASSVSGGNQPQHF.

V and J are TRBV27 and TRBJ2-5; 8 nucleotides agree with TRBD2. CDR3 size: 17 residues. Germline trimming cut 5 bases from V and 4 bases from J; bases unmatched to any gene: 15. CDR1 and CDR2 from the germline V gene are MNHEY and SMNVEV (reference sequence). CDR3 protein: CASSLGLGGRKSETQYF. The CDR3 DNA reads TGTGCCAGCAGTCTAGGCCTCGGCGGGAGGAAATCAGAGACCCAGTACTTC.

The V gene is TRBV2, the J gene TRBJ2-5, with TRBD2 matching over 9 bases. The J call may be mistaken, given a closer DNA end match to TRBJ2-7. CDR1 SNHLY and CDR2 FYNNEI come from the germline V gene. The CDR3 consists of 17 residues. CDR3: CASSEAGGSFSSYEQYF. As DNA, the CDR3 is TGTGCCAGCAGTGAGGCGGGAGGGTCCTTCAGCTCCTACGAGCAGTACTTC.

This chain uses TRBV9 with TRBJ1-5; D gene uncertain. This CDR3 region has 15 residues. The germline V gene has CDR1 SGDLS and CDR2 YYNGEE. V gave up 0 bases and J gave up 6 bases, with 13 bases separating them. This CDR3 reads CASSVGWQEGQPQHF. CDR3 coding DNA: TGTGCCAGCAGCGTAGGGTGGCAGGAGGGTCAGCCCCAGCATTTT.

The V and J genes are TRBV29-1 and TRBJ1-2, with a tentative D call TRBD1 (5 bases). V lost 7 bases and J lost 6, with 12 bases in between. Per germline, CDR1 SQVTM and CDR2 ANQGSEA. The CDR3 is made up of 11 amino acids. The CDR3 spells CSAGGGDGYTF. In nucleotides, the CDR3 is TGCAGCGCTGGTGGGGGGGATGGCTACACCTTC.

The rearrangement uses TRBV4-2 and TRBJ1-1; D is unresolved. CDR1 LGHNA and CDR2 YNFKEQ come from the germline V gene. V lost 0 bases and J 11 bases, leaving 13 bases between the germline ends. The CDR3 totals 13 residues. The CDR3 reads CASSQDEGHPAFF. The CDR3, as DNA: TGTGCCAGCAGCCAAGATGAGGGTCACCCGGCTTTCTTT.

This chain joins TRBV6-5 and TRBJ1-1; the D gene is possibly TRBD1 (5 bases). Germline CDR1 and CDR2: MNHEY and SVGAGI. Trimming removed 7 bases at V and 6 bases at J, with 15 bases between. The CDR3 is 13 amino acids. The CDR3 loop is CASMRSARAEAFF. DNA of the CDR3: TGTGCCAGCATGAGGTCTGCCAGGGCTGAAGCTTTCTTT.

The V gene is TRBV7-6, the J gene TRBJ2-1; 8 bases agree with TRBD1. The CDR3 is 20 amino acids. V shed 1 base, J shed 8 bases, and the junction held 22 bases outside the gene matches. Germline CDR1 is SGHVS and CDR2 is FNYEAQ. The CDR3, as DNA: TGTGCCAGCAGCTTAGTTGCGGACAGGGAGACCCGATCCATTGGGGATGAGCAGTTCTTC. Translating gives CASSLVADRETRSIGDEQFF.

Concerning this clone itself: Other DNA sequences in this sample translate to the same CDR3. The chain combines TRBV30 with TRBJ1-4; 8 bases are a match to TRBD1. V lost 3 bases, J lost 4 bases, and 4 bases stayed unmatched. Germline assignment: CDR1 GTSNPN and CDR2 SVGIG (reference sequence). The CDR3 is 14 residues long. The CDR3: CAWRPGQDNEKLFF. CDR3 coding DNA: TGTGCCTGGAGACCGGGACAGGATAATGAAAAACTGTTTTTT. The full variable domain, in which reference TRBV30 and TRBJ1-4 provide the parts outside the CDR3, is SQTIHQWPATLVQPVGSPLSLECTVEGTSNPNLYWYRQAAGRGLQLLFYSVGIGQISSEVPQNLSASRPQDRQFILSSKKLLLSDSGFYLCAWRPGQDNEKLFFGSGTQLSVL.